This is a list of T cell receptor beta chains from one sample in a study of cytomegalovirus exposure and HLA in healthy donors. Some clones are missing from TCRdb's copy, which holds only in-frame ones; the method was immunoSEQ multiplex PCR. The repertoire includes some 150,000 clones, roughly 80% of them detected once, and about 13% sits in the top ten. The material sequenced was PBMCs. The receptor set was obtained from a man aged 30-40 years in good health and CMV-seropositive. CDR3s include the opening cysteine and the closing phenylalanine or tryptophan. Each record gives: D gene, V gene, CDR3 length, J gene, clone size, CDR3 DNA, CDR3 protein. The D gene is left open where the match is weak. Rows give clone size only sometimes, using once, few, many, or a class for an expanded clone.

D: NA; V: TRBV4-2; length: 15; J: TRBJ1-2; size: NA; DNA: TGTGCCAGCAGCCAAGATAGGACGGACCCGGGGGGCTACACCTTC; CDR3: CASSQDRTDPGGYTF
D: TRBD1; V: TRBV5-6; length: 13; J: TRBJ2-7; size: NA; DNA: TGTGCCAGCAGCTTGGGAGGGGGCCGCGAGCAGTACTTC; CDR3: CASSLGGGREQYF
D: TRBD1; V: TRBV9; length: 13; J: TRBJ1-2; size: NA; DNA: TGTGCCAGCAGCCCTTGGACAGGGCATGGCTACACCTTC; CDR3: CASSPWTGHGYTF
D: TRBD2; V: TRBV19; length: 16; J: TRBJ2-2; size: NA; DNA: TGTGCCAGTAGTATGACTAGCGGGGGGAACACCGGGGAGCTGTTTTTT; CDR3: CASSMTSGGNTGELFF
D: TRBD1; V: TRBV7-9; length: 15; J: TRBJ1-3; size: NA; DNA: TGTGCCTTGGGAGGGGACAGGAGCTCTGGAAACACCATATATTTT; CDR3: CALGGDRSSGNTIYF
D: NA; V: TRBV29-1; length: 15; J: TRBJ1-3; size: NA; DNA: TGCAGCGTTGAAATCTACGGCGGCTCTGGAAACACCATATATTTT; CDR3: CSVEIYGGSGNTIYF
D: NA; V: TRBV5-5; length: 13; J: TRBJ2-7; size: NA; DNA: TGTGCCAGCAGCTTTCGGGTAACCGACGAGCAGTACTTC; CDR3: CASSFRVTDEQYF
D: NA; V: TRBV7-9; length: 16; J: TRBJ1-3; size: once; DNA: TGTTCCAGCAGCTTAGGTGGGACAACTGCTGGAAACACCATATATTTT; CDR3: CSSSLGGTTAGNTIYF
D: TRBD1; V: TRBV9; length: 15; J: TRBJ1-5; size: NA; DNA: TGTGCCAGCAGCGCTGCAGGGGGTAGCAATCAGCCCCAGCATTTT; CDR3: CASSAAGGSNQPQHF
D: NA; V: TRBV5-4; length: 16; J: TRBJ2-1; size: NA; DNA: TGTGCCAGCAGCTTGAATAGAGATTCTGCCTACAATGAGCAGTTCTTC; CDR3: CASSLNRDSAYNEQFF
D: NA; V: TRBV15; length: 14; J: TRBJ2-7; size: NA; DNA: TGTGCCACCAGCAGAGGGTCGGGTGCCTACGAGCAGTACTTC; CDR3: CATSRGSGAYEQYF
D: TRBD1; V: TRBV9; length: 17; J: TRBJ2-5; size: NA; DNA: TGTGCCAGCAGCGTAGGCTTGGGACAGTTAATGCAAGAGACCCAGTACTTC; CDR3: CASSVGLGQLMQETQYF
D: NA; V: TRBV7-9; length: 13; J: TRBJ1-4; size: NA; DNA: TGTGCCAGCAGCTTATCGCGTGCTGAAAAACTGTTTTTT; CDR3: CASSLSRAEKLFF
D: NA; V: TRBV29-1; length: 13; J: TRBJ2-1; size: NA; DNA: TGCAGCGTCACCCAGGGTGGAAACAATGAGCAGTTCTTC; CDR3: CSVTQGGNNEQFF
D: NA; V: TRBV11-3; length: 13; J: TRBJ1-4; size: few; DNA: TGTGCCAGCAGCCCTGGGCCAAATGAAAAACTGTTTTTT; CDR3: CASSPGPNEKLFF
D: TRBD1; V: TRBV6-6; length: 15; J: TRBJ1-2; size: NA; DNA: TGTGCCAGCAGCACTAGCCGGGACAGGGTTCGTGGCTACACCTTC; CDR3: CASSTSRDRVRGYTF